The 18 T cell receptor beta chains in this list originate from one sample, sequenced in a study of cytomegalovirus exposure and HLA in healthy donors. The study ran its PCR with 60 Vbeta and 13 Jbeta primers. The assay was immunoSEQ multiplex PCR, and TCRdb's table has in-frame clones only and misses some. The table lists some 150,000 clones, around 75% of them singletons, with about 6.5% in the top ten. Sequenced input: PBMCs. The source is a man aged 30 to 45 in good health and CMV-seronegative.

The chain links TRBV19 to TRBJ1-5; a possible D gene is TRBD1 (6 bases). Germline lookup yields CDR1 LNHDA and CDR2 SQIVND (reference sequence). Trimming left V 2 bases short and J 5 bases short, with 10 bases between. The CDR3 is 14 amino acids. The DNA for the CDR3 is TGTGCCAGTAGTATAACAGGGAGGGATCAGCCCCAGCATTTT. As protein: CASSITGRDQPQHF.

The rearrangement joins TRBV11-3 to TRBJ2-2, with TRBD1 as a possible D gene (5 bases). CDR3 length equals 13 residues. Germline CDR1 SGHNT, CDR2 YENEEA. V was shortened by 6 bases and J by 4 bases, with 9 bases between the two germline ends. The CDR3 loop is CASSTRVTGELFF. DNA for the CDR3: TGTGCCAGCAGTACCAGGGTCACCGGGGAGCTGTTTTTT.

The rearrangement joins TRBV19 to TRBJ1-2; the D is unclear. The germline V and J ends were trimmed by 8 bases and 4 bases, with 20 bases remaining between them. Germline V gives CDR1 LNHDA, CDR2 SQIVND (reference sequence). The CDR3 totals 15 residues. The CDR3 coding sequence is TGTGCCAGTTGTTCCCCGGAGGCGGCCTTCTATGGCTACACCTTC. It specifies CASCSPEAAFYGYTF.

The V call is TRBV5-1, the J call TRBJ1-2; D may be TRBD1 (6 bases). CDR3 size: 16 residues. Germline V gives CDR1 SGHRS, CDR2 YFSETQ. Trimming took 0 bases from V and 6 from J, leaving 18 bases between them. The CDR3 spells CASSLVRPGDPDGYTF. DNA of the CDR3: TGCGCCAGCAGCTTGGTACGTCCAGGGGACCCAGATGGCTACACCTTC.

The rearrangement links TRBV5-6 to TRBJ2-7; weak D call: TRBD1 (5 bases). Looked up from germline, CDR1 is SGHDT and CDR2 is YYEEEE. The CDR3 covers 14 residues. Trimming took off 4 bases at V and 1 base at J, with 12 bases between the two ends. CDR3 nucleotide sequence: TGTGCCAGCAGCAGAAGACAGATTTCCTACGAGCAGTACTTC. It codes for CASSRRQISYEQYF.

The chain has TRBV11-3 and TRBJ2-2; TRBD1 might be the D (5 bases). The V end lost 8 bases, the J end lost 8 bases, and 15 bases lay between the germline ends. The V gene's germline CDR1 is SGHNT and CDR2 YENEEA. The CDR3 runs 13 residues. The DNA for the CDR3 is TGTGCCAGCGGCTCCAGGGTTAATGGGGAGCTGTTTTTT. It is translated as CASGSRVNGELFF.

J is TRBJ1-5 and V is TRBV27; 8 bases agree with TRBD1. The junction had 8 bases not matched to a gene; V was cut back by 3 bases and J by 7 bases. The germline V gene has CDR1 MNHEY and CDR2 SMNVEV (reference sequence). The length of the CDR3 is 15 residues. Here the CDR3 reads CASSFGTGLGQPQHF. The CDR3 DNA reads TGTGCCAGCAGTTTCGGGACAGGCTTAGGGCAGCCCCAGCATTTT.

The V call is TRBV28, the J call TRBJ2-1, with TRBD2 identical over 9 bases. The CDR3 is 15 amino acids. Germline-derived CDR1 and CDR2 are MDHEN and SYDVKM. V shed 4 bases, J shed 9 bases, and the junction held 10 bases outside the gene matches. The CDR3 reads CASSSGLAGKGEQFF. In nucleotides, the CDR3 is TGTGCCAGCAGTTCCGGCCTAGCGGGAAAGGGTGAGCAGTTCTTC.

The CDR3 nucleotides read TGTGCCAGCAGCTGGACGGGAGGCGAAAAACTGTTTTTT. Translating gives CASSWTGGEKLFF. This chain uses TRBV2 with TRBJ1-4; D ambiguous. This CDR3 comprises 13 residues. Germline-derived CDR1 and CDR2 are SNHLY and FYNNEI. V dropped 6 bases and J dropped 8 bases, with 13 bases sitting between them.

The chain is built from TRBV9 and TRBJ1-2; TRBD1 is a possible D gene (6 bases). The germline V and J ends were trimmed by 3 bases and 8 bases, with 14 bases remaining between them. From germline, CDR1 is SGDLS and CDR2 YYNGEE. The CDR3 has 13 residues. CDR3 sequence: CASSEAGAGGYTF. The CDR3 nucleotides are TGTGCCAGCAGCGAGGCGGGGGCAGGGGGCTACACCTTC.

The rearrangement uses TRBV5-4 and TRBJ1-4; 10 bases fit TRBD1. Germline trimming cut 4 bases from V and 8 bases from J; bases unmatched to any gene: 8. CDR1 and CDR2 (germline): SGHNT, YYREEE (reference sequence). The CDR3 has 15 amino acids. This chain's CDR3 is CASSDGGGQGEKLFF. The CDR3 DNA reads TGTGCCAGCAGCGACGGAGGGGGACAGGGGGAAAAACTGTTTTTT.

Of note for this clone: Different DNA sequences within this sample yield the same CDR3. The chain combines TRBV9 with TRBJ1-1, with 9 bases matching TRBD1. The trim removed 2 bases at V and 1 base at J, leaving 0 bases unmatched. The CDR3 runs 14 residues. Germline V gene sequence: CDR1 SGDLS, CDR2 YYNGEE. This CDR3 is CASSVTGGNTEAFF. In DNA form, the CDR3 reads TGTGCCAGCAGCGTGACAGGGGGGAACACTGAAGCTTTCTTT.

This clone was seen once. The chain links TRBV28 to TRBJ2-7; 8 bases align to TRBD1. Germline CDR1 is MDHEN and CDR2 is SYDVKM. The CDR3 loop spans 13 amino acids. Trimming removed 5 bases from V and 8 bases from J; junction bases left unmatched: 8. CDR3 residues: CASSGRDRNKQYF. The CDR3 nucleotides are TGTGCCAGCAGTGGGCGGGACAGGAATAAGCAGTACTTC.

The gene calls are TRBV5-1 and TRBJ2-2; the D gene is possibly TRBD2 (6 bases). Germline assignment: CDR1 SGHRS and CDR2 YFSETQ. This CDR3 region has 14 residues. Trimming cost V 4 bases and J 4 bases, with 11 bases left between them. CDR3 sequence: CASSDPGGTGELFF. The DNA for the CDR3 is TGCGCCAGCAGCGACCCCGGGGGCACCGGGGAGCTGTTTTTT.

The genes are TRBV27 and TRBJ2-5, with D maybe TRBD2 (5 bases). Trimming took off 5 bases at V and 1 base at J, with 11 bases between the two ends. Germline assignment: CDR1 MNHEY and CDR2 SMNVEV (reference sequence). CDR3 length equals 14 residues. The CDR3 region is CASSTSGSQETQYF. In DNA, the CDR3 is TGTGCCAGCAGTACCTCGGGGAGCCAAGAGACCCAGTACTTC.

The V call is TRBV6-1, the J call TRBJ2-5; D perhaps matches TRBD1 (5 bases). Gene TRBJ2-7 matches the end of the DNA better, so the J call may be wrong. This CDR3 spans 14 amino acids. Germline lookup yields CDR1 MNHNS and CDR2 SASEGT. CDR3 DNA: TGTGCCAGCAGGGGAACAGGAAATTCCTACGAGCAGTACTTC. Translated: CASRGTGNSYEQYF.

This chain uses TRBV2 with TRBJ1-1; TRBD1 aligns across 8 bases. In germline, CDR1 is SNHLY, CDR2 FYNNEI. V gave up 6 bases and J gave up 4 bases; unmatched junction bases: 10. This CDR3 spans 15 amino acids. CDR3 in amino acids: CASRAGTGMGTEAFF. The CDR3 DNA reads as TGTGCCAGCAGGGCCGGGACAGGAATGGGCACTGAAGCTTTCTTT.

The chain recombines TRBV6-5 with TRBJ2-7, with 7 bases fitting TRBD2. Germline-derived CDR1 and CDR2 are MNHEY and SVGAGI. J gave up 4 bases and V 2 bases, and 2 bases lay outside the gene matches. This CDR3 contains 13 residues. CDR3 sequence reads: CASSYREGYEQYF. As DNA, the CDR3 is TGTGCCAGCAGTTACAGGGAGGGGTACGAGCAGTACTTC.